This T cell receptor beta chain was captured in a study of T cell repertoires in cytomegalovirus infection. Study-level information: Both a matching HLA type and CMV infection were indicated by public TCR beta signatures. Regarding the study as a whole: Cumulative frequency (of public TCR beta family members) identified carriers of CMV plus the relevant HLA. Within the response measured ex vivo, HLA-C-restricted CMV-specific TCR beta clonotypes were dominant.

TCRdb fed the reads into MiXCR, producing one record per CDR3 protein. The sample records 100,000 to 150,000 distinct CDR3 sequences, approximately 9.2% being singletons. Germline V lookup: CDR1 SGHDT, CDR2 YYEEEE. V trimming: 5 bases; J trimming: 7 bases; junction bases outside the gene matches: 19. This CDR3 is built from 17 residues. Concerning this clonotype itself: The antigen remains unidentified.

The sequencing sample was made of PBMCs. The genes are TRBV5-6 and TRBJ2-3; 7 bases align to TRBD1. The sequence derives from a human donor in good health (CMV status not recorded). Some clones in this sample may be carry-over from other donors' samples. CDR3 sequence: CASRNRGHTIISNTQYF. CDR3 DNA: TGTGCCAGCAGGAACAGGGGCCACACAATCATCTCGAATACGCAGTATTTT. Combining the CDR3 with reference TRBV5-6 and TRBJ2-3 gives the whole variable domain DAGVTQSPTHLIKTRGQQVTLRCSPKSGHDTVSWYQQALGQGPQFIFQYYEEEERQRGNFPDRFSGHQFPNYSSELNVNALLLGDSALYLCASRNRGHTIISNTQYFGPGTRLTVL.